The T cell receptor (beta chain) under discussion was sequenced for a study of cytomegalovirus exposure and HLA in healthy donors (dated by TCRdb to between 2016 and 2019). Regarding the research as a whole: According to an earlier analysis of 587 of the donors, roughly 180 million T cells yielded 100 million or so unique TCR beta sequences and about 300 Gb of sequence data. The T cell repertoires of some 670 subjects were profiled by immunosequencing and related to cytomegalovirus serostatus. HLA typing included class I and class II loci at four-digit resolution. The genetic ancestry cluster associated with self-reported Caucasian donors included 81% of the approximately 430 genotyped donors. Alongside the repertoire data, information on donor age, sex, ethnicity and CMV serostatus was compiled. In a later genetic analysis, genome-wide SNP genotypes for 398 of the 666 donors were used, and that subset was treated as a discovery cohort. Rather than using new phenotypic data, the later analysis identified candidate immune exposures from TCR beta sequences and from how often those sequences occurred across donors. All discovery cohort repertoires had been generated on a single sequencing platform. Four or five DR-DQ haplotypes were handled as single units for association and clustering because linkage in the cohort was strong. In addition to the first cohort of approximately 650 subjects, a separate validation cohort of 120 different subjects was used. Typing coverage differed by locus: A, B, C, DRB1 and DQB1 were typed in roughly 629-630 donors, DQA1 in 522, DPA1 in some 610, and DPB1 in about 450. The study aimed to test whether signatures of past pathogen exposure could be identified by cataloging public T cell receptors. About 310 gigabases of sequencing data and tens of millions of unique TCR sequences were included in an early release covering several hundred HLA-typed donors. A later analysis re-examined previously published TCR beta repertoires from more than 650 donors and added high-resolution HLA genotyping to investigate patterns of TCR occurrence. High-throughput TCR immunosequencing, statistical association of individual TCRs with disease status, and machine learning were combined to predict cytomegalovirus infection status. Among 398 genotyped donors of the cohort, an average of roughly 240,000 unique TCR beta nucleotide sequences were sequenced per donor, about a sixth of them non-productive. To decide whether each TCR beta V gene segment behaved as functional or pseudogenic, an earlier analysis of some 570 of the donors relied on high-throughput TCR beta sequencing. The study at large found these results: A later analysis reported that several top co-occurrence clusters appeared linked to parvovirus B19, influenza, CMV and Epstein-Barr virus. In both the original and validation cohorts, the classifier was reported to diagnose cytomegalovirus status with high specificity and sensitivity. A later analysis found that most CMV-associated TCR beta chains appeared HLA-restricted, with HLA associations seemingly driven largely by CMV exposure. A further reported finding was that TCR beta sequences accurately predicted the HLA-A and HLA-B alleles for most subjects in the first cohort. In a later genetic analysis, fewer N-insertions in productive TCRs were reported among donors in an Asian-associated ancestry cluster than the 666-donor mean. Immune exposure information for the cohort was limited to CMV serostatus. Some IMGT-functional V segments, including TRBV6-2 and TRBV6-3, could not be told apart with the 87-base-pair reads, so those segments were excluded. A later genetic analysis associated a missense DCLRE1C variant with V-gene and J-gene trimming of TCR beta chains, and an independent cohort replicated the association. The earlier analysis of a few hundred of the donors excluded 15 to 20 rarely observed V segments, including chromosome 9 orphons, because counts were too low. The presence/absence analyses assumed that sequencing depth was roughly uniform across donors, and that assumption may not be true. The authors suggested that the approach could potentially be generalized to other disease states and immunological phenotypes. Specific HLA alleles were associated with about 17,000 TCR beta sequences at a false discovery rate of 0.05 in a later analysis. Most TCR sequences were seen in very few donors, while some public TCRs were found in many individuals. The sequencing pipeline was judged likely to have produced a cluster of highly shared sequence variants as a technical artifact. This cohort had only TCR beta chains sequenced, and the lack of alpha or paired-chain data limited which features could be detected. Correlated functional status among segregating V segments might reflect linkage disequilibrium, but an unknown experimental factor could not be ruled out. A total of some 180 TCR beta chains were listed by the study as associated with cytomegalovirus. A few of the identified cytomegalovirus-associated TCR beta chains were confirmed in vitro to be specific for cytomegalovirus antigens. An earlier analysis of approximately 600 of the donors showed that most TCR beta V segments appeared in productive rearrangements either about 90% or about 30% of the time, which broadly matched IMGT annotations. When HLA alleles, especially DR and DQ, strongly co-occurred, TCR associations were difficult to assign to individual alleles. Because HLA typing was unavailable for some donors at each locus, only the typed subset was used in association tests. In a later analysis, HLA-associated TCR beta chains were found to be more clonally expanded and to have lower generation probabilities than equally common non-associated chains. In a later analysis, TCR association rates were found to vary across HLA loci, with the most associated TCRs seen for DRB1 alleles and the fewest for HLA-C alleles.

CDR1 and CDR2, looked up from the germline V gene (reference sequence), are PRHDT and FYEKMQ. For this chain, trimming is 5 bases at the V end and 1 base at the J end, and the number of junction bases without a gene match is 4. From its cysteine to its phenylalanine, the CDR3 spans 16 amino acids. CDR3 DNA only is kept here, 48 bases in frame from base 1. The cohort comprised fewer than 750 healthy bone marrow donors. Cohort members were all nominally healthy when sampled, although unrecorded immune exposures were likely present. The donor was CMV seropositive and was included in the group of 250 to 350 seropositive cohort members. A peripheral blood sample was collected from each donor, and TCR beta sequencing was performed on peripheral blood mononuclear cells. The Qiagen DNeasy Blood Extraction Kit was used to extract genomic DNA from the blood cell samples. To note about this clone: The specificity of this receptor is unknown.

The library relied on the immunoSEQ multiplex PCR assay. For the multiplex PCR, a mixture combining 60 forward primers for TCR Vbeta segments and 13 reverse primers for TCR Jbeta segments was used. The CDR3 region of rearranged TCR beta genes was amplified from genomic DNA by a multiplex PCR assay. On the Illumina HiSeq System, the amplified TCR beta libraries were sequenced as 87-base-pair reads. In the original analysis: Across the roughly 600 repertoires, a later analysis counted roughly 77 million unique TCR beta chains, 9.5 million to 12 million of which were shared by at least two donors. Raw reads were error-corrected and collapsed into unique sequences by a nearest-neighbor algorithm in which closely related sequences were merged to remove PCR and sequencing errors. Alignment of CDR3 sequences to IMGT reference sequences was used to assign V, D and J gene segments. For a sequence to be retained, a match of at least six nucleotides to both a V gene segment and a J gene segment was required. Rearrangements were called productive when the CDR3 lacked stop codons and stayed in frame with V and J; all others were non-productive. Following IMGT convention, CDR3 was defined as the stretch from the second conserved V-encoded cysteine to the conserved J-encoded phenylalanine. In an earlier analysis of more than 550 of the donors, sequences lacking an unambiguous match to a single V gene segment were excluded. An earlier analysis of fewer than 750 of the donors called V segments functional above 56.7% productive rearrangements and segregating when the between-donor standard deviation exceeded 5%. A statistical classification framework was built for diagnosing cytomegalovirus status from the catalog of TCR beta chain sequences. In a later analysis, TCR nucleotide sequences were compared against IMGT/GENE-DB human TR gene sequences so that V and J genes could be assigned. In a later analysis, CDR3 sequences and most-parsimonious VDJ recombination scenarios were assigned using the TCRdist pipeline. In a later analysis, every TCR beta chain was defined by the combination of its CDR3 amino acid sequence and its V-gene family, and reads without a unique V-gene family were dropped. As a way to deal with suspected cross-contamination and a sequencing artifact, a later analysis dropped more than 500 nucleotide sequences that were highly shared and had low generation probability. In a later analysis, a clonal expansion index for each public chain was calculated from normalized within-repertoire ranks of inferred template counts. In a later analysis, generation probabilities were computed using a VDJ recombination model fitted to out-of-frame rearrangements, and the results were checked against IGoR. A later analysis scored TCR-TCR, TCR-HLA and TCR-CMV co-occurrence with hypergeometric tests, applying a repertoire-size bias correction to TCR pairs. A later analysis estimated false discovery rates by permuting HLA or CMV assignments 20 times. In a later analysis, co-occurring TCRs were grouped using DBSCAN, with TCRdist sequence similarity added in when clustering inside HLA-allele-positive subsets. Repertoires with fewer than 30,000 or more than 120,000 public chains were left out of co-occurrence clustering, as were four to six repertoires with anomalous nucleotide sharing. TCRdb obtained this table from immuneACCESS and retained in-frame rearrangements with V and J assigned. These tables miss some clones; where compared with another copy, unresolved V genes account for less than half of the shortfall, and the remainder is unexplained. V, J and clone size reflect that table, while D and trimming were determined from the DNA. The table held for this sample gives over 80,000 clones. Jointly, the top ten make up approximately 5.7% of the sample.

Recombination connected TRBV13 to TRBJ2-4; TRBD2 lines up with 11 middle nucleotides. The clonotype comes from a girl between 10 and 17 years old in good health and CMV-seropositive. Sequenced material: PBMCs. The DNA reads TGTGCCAGCAGCCCCGGGACTAGCGGTGCCAAAAACATTCAGTACTTC. Its protein reads: CASSPGTSGAKNIQYF. The variable domain in full, with residues beyond the CDR3 obtained from the reference TRBV13 and TRBJ2-4 genes, is AAGVIQSPRHLIKEKRETATLKCYPIPRHDTVYWYQQGPGQDPQFLISFYEKMQSDKGSIPDRFSAQQFSDYHSELNMSSLELGDSALYFCASSPGTSGAKNIQYFGAGTRLSVL.